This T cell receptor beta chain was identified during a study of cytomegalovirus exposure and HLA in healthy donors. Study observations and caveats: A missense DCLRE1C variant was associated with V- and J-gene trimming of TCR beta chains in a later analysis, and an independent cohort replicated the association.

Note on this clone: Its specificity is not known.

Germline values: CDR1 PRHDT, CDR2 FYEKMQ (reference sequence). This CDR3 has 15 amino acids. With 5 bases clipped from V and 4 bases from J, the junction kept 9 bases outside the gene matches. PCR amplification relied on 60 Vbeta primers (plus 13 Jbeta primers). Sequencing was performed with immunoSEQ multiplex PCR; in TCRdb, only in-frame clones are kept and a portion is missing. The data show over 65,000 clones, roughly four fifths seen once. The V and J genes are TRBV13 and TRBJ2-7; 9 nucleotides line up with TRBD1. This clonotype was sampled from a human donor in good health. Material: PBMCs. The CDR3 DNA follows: TGTGCCAGCAGCCCCCGGACAGGGGAGGGGTACGAGCAGTACTTC. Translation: CASSPRTGEGYEQYF.